The 10 T cell receptor beta chains reported below all come from one sample, sequenced in a study of T cells in Graves' hyperthyroidism and ophthalmopathy. Using RNA transcripts as the source, TCR beta CDR3 regions were amplified. RT-PCR in the first round (using the HTBI primer set) targeted the TCR CDR3. TCRdb passed the multiplex PCR reads through MiXCR, listing each CDR3 protein once. This table holds around 600,000 distinct CDR3 sequences, approximately 15% found once. The specimen sequenced was blood. The receptor set was obtained from a young woman with Graves' ophthalmopathy.

J is TRBJ2-7 and V is TRBV28; 8 bases are a match to TRBD1. The CDR3 spans 16 residues. Trimming cost V 1 base and J 3 bases; bases outside gene matches: 8. Germline V CDR1 and CDR2: MDHEN, SYDVKM. The CDR3 protein is CASSLLTGAGLYEQYF. The DNA of the CDR3 is TGTGCCAGCAGTTTATTGACAGGGGCCGGCCTCTACGAGCAGTACTTC.

This clonotype occurred many times. This chain joins TRBV6-1 and TRBJ1-6; D is uncertain. Germline V gene sequence: CDR1 MNHNS, CDR2 SASEGT. V gave up 6 bases and J gave up 0 bases, with 15 bases separating them. The CDR3 length is 17 residues. This chain's CDR3 is CASSPLMKSSYNSPLHF. CDR3 DNA: TGTGCCAGCAGCCCCCTGATGAAGAGCTCCTATAATTCACCCCTCCACTTT.

V is TRBV9 and J is TRBJ2-2; 9 nucleotides line up with TRBD2. The J segment lost 2 bases and the V segment lost 4 bases, leaving 6 bases of the junction unmatched. The CDR3 totals 16 residues. Germline V lookup: CDR1 SGDLS, CDR2 YYNGEE. For the CDR3, the DNA is TGTGCCAGCAGCATACCGGGACTAGCTAACACCGGGGAGCTGTTTTTT. Encoded protein: CASSIPGLANTGELFF.

This clonotype has ten or more counts. Mismatch with germline at one junction end may stem from a read error. V and J are TRBV5-1 and TRBJ1-1; 7 nucleotides match TRBD1. CDR1 is SGHRS, CDR2 YFSETQ, per germline. The CDR3 spans 14 residues. CDR3 sequence (DNA): TGTGCCAGCAGCCTAGGGACAGTGAACACTGAAGCTTTCTTT. This encodes CASSLGTVNTEAFF.

V gene TRBV27 combines with J gene TRBJ2-1, with 7 bases that match TRBD1. There are 15 residues in the CDR3. The junction had 8 bases not matched to a gene; V was cut back by 2 bases and J by 7 bases. Germline values: CDR1 MNHEY, CDR2 SMNVEV (reference sequence). CDR3 in DNA: TGTGCCAGCAGTTTAAGGGACAGACCAGGGAATGAGCAGTTCTTC. Translation gives CASSLRDRPGNEQFF.

This clonotype came up many times. The J gene is TRBJ2-7, the V gene TRBV9; TRBD1 aligns across 10 bases. The CDR3 runs to 15 residues. Germline V gives CDR1 SGDLS, CDR2 YYNGEE. The V gene end was trimmed by 0 bases and the J gene end by 3 bases; junction bases not matched to a gene: 3. For the CDR3, the DNA is TGTGCCAGCAGCGTAGGAGGGGACAGGGGCTACGAGCAGTACTTC. Its protein is CASSVGGDRGYEQYF. The full variable domain, with the rest looked up from reference TRBV9 and TRBJ2-7, is DSGVTQTPKHLITATGQRVTLRCSPRSGDLSVYWYQQSLDQGLQFLIQYYNGEERAKGNILERFSAQQFPDLHSELNLSSLELGDSALYFCASSVGGDRGYEQYFGPGTRLTVT.

V gene TRBV6-1 combines with J gene TRBJ2-7; a weak D match, TRBD1 (5 bases). From germline, CDR1 is MNHNS and CDR2 SASEGT. The CDR3 extends over 10 amino acids. V was cut by 10 bases and J by 7 bases, with 11 bases left in between. The CDR3 loop reads CATRSGEQYF. As DNA, the CDR3 is TGTGCCACCCGCTCAGGGGAGCAGTACTTC.

This clonotype showed up just a few times. This chain uses TRBV20-1 with TRBJ2-6; a possible D gene is TRBD1 (5 bases). The CDR3 consists of 16 residues. From germline, CDR1 is DFQATT and CDR2 SNEGSKA (reference sequence). The CDR3 protein is CSVWGTYGAGANVLTF. The CDR3, as DNA: TGCAGCGTATGGGGTACTTATGGGGCCGGGGCCAACGTCCTGACTTTC.

In regard to this clonotype: Possible read error: a much larger clone is one base away. V is TRBV20-1 and J is TRBJ1-2; D gene unclear. Per the germline V gene, CDR1 is DFQATT and CDR2 is SNEGSKA (reference sequence). The V end lost 4 bases, the J end lost 6 bases, and 9 bases lay between the germline ends. The CDR3 totals 11 residues. CDR3 in DNA: TGCAGTGCTATTCCCGGGGATGGCTACACCTTC. It encodes CSAIPGDGYTF.

At least ten counts were recorded for this clonotype. The chain joins TRBV6-6 to TRBJ1-5, with D possibly matching TRBD1 (5 bases). The V end lost 0 bases, the J end lost 7 bases, and 13 bases lay between the germline ends. CDR3 length: 15 amino acids. Germline V gene data show CDR1 as MNHNY and CDR2 as SVGAGI (reference sequence). The CDR3 loop is CASSYSGGSGQPQHF. The CDR3 coding sequence is TGTGCCAGCAGTTACTCCGGGGGAAGTGGCCAGCCCCAGCATTTT.